Shown below are 7 T cell receptor beta chains from a single sample sequenced in a study of blood T cells in healthy people across ages. Through a sample-barcoded 5' primer and a J-beta primer mix, a second PCR was run for roughly 6 to 11 cycles. MiXCR, applied by TCRdb to the 5' RACE reads, yields one record per CDR3 protein. The sample yields fewer than 600,000 distinct CDR3 sequences, about 27% seen once. These same records also appear under a second study, on T cells of mothers and their children.

Sample: blood. The receptors derive from a boy aged 2 to 10 in good health.

The sample holds a few counts of this clonotype. V and J are TRBV14 and TRBJ1-2; D is ambiguous. Germline CDR1 and CDR2: SGHDN and FVKESK. This CDR3 contains 15 residues. Trimming left V 4 bases short and J 2 bases short, with 14 bases between. Here the CDR3 reads CASSLPAGWNYGYTF. The CDR3 bases are TGTGCCAGCAGCCTTCCCGCCGGGTGGAACTATGGCTACACCTTC.

This chain joins TRBV20-1 and TRBJ2-2; 7 bases line up with TRBD1. J gave up 0 bases and V 6 bases, and 4 bases lay outside the gene matches. The germline CDR1 and CDR2 sequences are DFQATT and SNEGSKA (reference sequence). CDR3 length: 14 residues. Written as DNA, the CDR3 is TGCAGTGCAAGGCAGGGGGCGAACACCGGGGAGCTGTTTTTT. Protein sequence: CSARQGANTGELFF.

To note about this clonotype: One junction end disagrees with the germline gene, perhaps due to a read error. The chain joins TRBV11-2 to TRBJ1-1; D unresolved. This CDR3 is 14 amino acids long. Germline CDR1 and CDR2: SGHAT and FQNNGV. CDR3 residues: CASSPQQWNTDAFF. CDR3 DNA: TGTGCCAGCAGCCCCCAACAATGGAACACTGATGCTTTCTTT.

This clonotype was counted only a few times. This chain connects TRBV27 to TRBJ2-3; 12 bases are shared with TRBD2. Per germline, CDR1 MNHEY and CDR2 SMNVEV (reference sequence). The CDR3 contains 16 residues. V lost 4 bases, J lost 0 bases, and 2 bases stayed unmatched. The CDR3 sequence is CASSWTSGESTDTQYF. In nucleotides, the CDR3 is TGTGCCAGCAGTTGGACTAGCGGGGAGAGCACAGATACGCAGTATTTT.

The J gene is TRBJ2-1, the V gene TRBV30; 7 bases line up with TRBD1. Germline-derived CDR1 and CDR2 are GTSNPN and SVGIG (reference sequence). CDR3 length equals 16 residues. V gave up 6 bases and J gave up 0 bases; unmatched junction bases: 11. This CDR3 reads CACCQGENFSYNEQFF. Here the CDR3 DNA reads TGTGCCTGCTGCCAGGGGGAAAACTTCTCCTACAATGAGCAGTTCTTC.

This clonotype has a handful of counts. The chain uses TRBV3-1 and TRBJ2-2; a possible D gene is TRBD2 (6 bases). The CDR3 loop spans 17 amino acids. Trimming took off 0 bases at V and 6 bases at J, with 17 bases between the two ends. Germline V lookup: CDR1 LGHDT, CDR2 YNNKEL (reference sequence). The CDR3 spells CASSQDLRRGGPGELFF. CDR3 nucleotide sequence: TGTGCCAGCAGCCAAGATTTGAGGAGGGGCGGACCCGGGGAGCTGTTTTTT.

This clonotype has at least ten counts. V usage is TRBV10-2 and J usage is TRBJ2-3; perhaps TRBD2 as D (5 bases). Deletions cut 8 bases from V and 0 bases from J, with 12 bases between. There are 14 residues in the CDR3. Germline V gene sequence: CDR1 WSHSY, CDR2 SAAADI. In DNA, the CDR3 is TGCGCCAGCTCCCCACCGGGGAGCACAGATACGCAGTATTTT. It specifies CASSPPGSTDTQYF.